This is a list of T cell receptor beta chains from one sample in a study of neurological immune-mediated disorders. TCRdb used MiXCR to reprocess the 5' RACE reads, holding one entry per CDR3 protein. The sample has about 55,000 distinct CDR3 sequences, more than 4% seen once; the top ten hold 2.5% to 3%. The sample taken for sequencing was PBMCs. The receptors originated from a man in his fifties or sixties with multiple sclerosis. CDR3s include the opening cysteine and the closing phenylalanine or tryptophan. A D gene is named only where the DNA matches it firmly. Clone size is shown for a subset of rows, as once, few, many or a class of expanded clone.

J gene	D gene	clone size	V gene	CDR3 length	CDR3 protein	CDR3 DNA
TRBJ2-5	TRBD1	many	TRBV9	13	CASSKRQGETQYF	TGTGCCAGCAGCAAGCGACAGGGAGAGACCCAGTACTTC
TRBJ1-4	NA	many	TRBV4-1	16	CASSQDRGRGNEKLFF	TGCGCCAGCAGCCAAGATAGGGGCAGGGGTAATGAAAAACTGTTTTTT
TRBJ1-5	NA	many	TRBV20-1	13	CSASRQTNQPQHF	TGCAGTGCCTCTAGACAGACAAATCAGCCCCAGCATTTT
TRBJ2-3	TRBD2	many	TRBV28	15	CASSISGETADTQYF	TGTGCCAGCAGTATTAGCGGGGAAACGGCAGATACGCAGTATTTT
TRBJ2-5	NA	many	TRBV18	14	CASSPPGAEETQYF	TGTGCCAGCTCACCTCCAGGGGCGGAAGAGACCCAGTACTTC
TRBJ1-2	NA	many	TRBV18	13	CASSPTANYGYTF	TGTGCCAGCTCACCGACAGCTAACTATGGCTACACCTTC
TRBJ2-7	NA	many	TRBV20-1	15	CSAPAGGQDYYEQYF	TGCAGTGCCCCGGCTGGGGGACAAGACTACTACGAGCAGTACTTC
TRBJ2-7	TRBD1	many	TRBV29-1	11	CSAGGAYEQYF	TGCAGCGCAGGGGGAGCCTACGAGCAGTACTTC
TRBJ2-7	TRBD1	few	TRBV12-3/TRBV12-4	16	CASSPTWDRGPYEQYF	TGTGCCAGCAGTCCGACCTGGGACAGAGGCCCCTACGAGCAGTACTTC
TRBJ1-2	NA	many	TRBV15	14	CATSREADNYGYTF	TGTGCCACCAGCAGAGAAGCGGATAACTATGGCTACACCTTC
TRBJ2-6	NA	many	TRBV29-1	14	CSVFLASGANVLTF	TGCAGCGTTTTTTTGGCCTCTGGGGCCAACGTCCTGACTTTC
TRBJ1-2	NA	many	TRBV6-5	14	CASSYSFSTDGYTF	TGTGCCAGCAGTTACTCGTTCTCAACGGATGGCTACACCTTC
TRBJ2-7	TRBD1	many	TRBV29-1	16	CSVEAPLGTGLYEQYF	TGCAGCGTTGAGGCCCCCCTGGGGACAGGGTTATACGAGCAGTACTTC
TRBJ2-1	NA	many	TRBV29-1	11	CSGTGDNEQFF	TGCAGCGGAACTGGCGACAATGAGCAGTTCTTC
TRBJ1-4	NA	many	TRBV7-9	13	CASSTPRVPELFF	TGTGCCAGCAGCACACCCCGGGTCCCAGAACTGTTTTTT
TRBJ1-1	TRBD1	many	TRBV10-2	16	CASSESRDRVYTEAFF	TGCGCCAGCAGTGAGTCCCGGGACAGGGTTTACACTGAAGCTTTCTTT
TRBJ1-4	NA	many	TRBV5-1	14	CASSLQGTNEKLFF	TGCGCCAGCAGCTTGCAGGGAACTAATGAAAAACTGTTTTTT
TRBJ2-7	TRBD1	many	TRBV9	15	CASSQGTGVRYEQYF	TGTGCCAGCAGCCAAGGGACAGGGGTTCGTTACGAGCAGTACTTC
TRBJ2-1	TRBD2	many	TRBV6-2/TRBV6-3	17	CASSPNRGTSTANEQFF	TGTGCCAGCAGTCCAAACCGTGGGACTAGCACGGCCAATGAGCAGTTCTTC
TRBJ2-7	TRBD2	NA	TRBV5-1	15	CASRLAGGPAYEQYF	TGCGCCAGCAGGCTAGCGGGGGGGCCGGCCTACGAGCAGTACTTC
TRBJ1-1	NA	many	TRBV12-3/TRBV12-4	12	CASSRPNTEAFF	TGTGCCAGCAGTCGTCCCAACACTGAAGCTTTCTTT
TRBJ2-2	NA	medium-sized	TRBV4-1	14	CASSQEPSTGELFF	TGCGCCAGCAGCCAAGAGCCGAGCACCGGGGAGCTGTTTTTT
TRBJ2-1	NA	NA	TRBV20-1	11	CSARDQTEQFF	TGCAGTGCTAGAGATCAGACGGAGCAGTTCTTC
TRBJ1-6	TRBD1	many	TRBV10-3	15	CAISANRGDNSPLHF	TGTGCCATCAGTGCCAACAGGGGTGATAATTCACCCCTCCACTTT
TRBJ2-3	TRBD2	many	TRBV20-1	15	CSAAPPGLAAGTQYF	TGCAGTGCCGCCCCCCCGGGACTAGCGGCGGGTACGCAGTATTTT
TRBJ2-7	NA	many	TRBV4-1	17	CASSQDISSRSSYEQYF	TGCGCCAGCAGCCAAGATATCAGCAGCCGTAGCTCCTACGAGCAGTACTTC
TRBJ1-2	NA	many	TRBV5-1	15	CASSRLSTGSDGYTF	TGCGCCAGCAGCCGACTATCTACAGGGAGTGATGGCTACACCTTC
TRBJ2-7	TRBD2	many	TRBV20-1	13	CSARSGGAYEQYF	TGCAGTGCTAGAAGTGGGGGGGCCTACGAGCAGTACTTC
TRBJ1-5	NA	many	TRBV7-2	13	CASSTRGNQPQHF	TGTGCCAGCAGCACCAGGGGTAATCAGCCCCAGCATTTT